This TCR beta chain stems from a study of blood T cells in healthy people across ages. With regard to this clonotype: Its cognate antigen is unknown. At one boundary the junction diverges from the germline segment, which might be a read error.

This CDR3 spans 14 amino acids. Germline V CDR1 and CDR2: SGHTA, FQGNSA. General study findings and limits: The study found more naive CD4+ cells and higher diversity in long-lived than aged donors.

A sample-barcoded 5' primer and a J-beta primer mix were used in a second PCR of about 7 to 12 cycles. TCRdb passed the 5' RACE reads through MiXCR, listing each CDR3 protein once. This sample carries around 1,500,000 distinct CDR3 sequences, under 30% of them seen once, and the ten largest clones take 7.7%. The specimen sequenced was blood. This clonotype was sampled from a woman in her 30s in good health. The chain is built from TRBV7-2 and TRBJ2-7; D possibly corresponds to TRBD2 (6 bases). Matching the DNA end better, TRBJ2-5 makes the J call doubtful. In DNA, the CDR3 is TGTGTCAGCAGCCCGGCGACGGGGGATCAGACCCAGTACTTC. Amino acid sequence: CVSSPATGDQTQYF.